This record concerns one TCR beta chain sequence. The protocol was immunoSEQ multiplex PCR, while the TCRdb copy is restricted to in-frame clones and leaves out a portion. There are more than 45,000 clones in the sample; roughly nine tenths occur only once, and approximately 13% lies in the top ten. CDR3 length: 15 residues. The germline gives CDR1 SGHAT, CDR2 FQNNGV. The junction had 7 bases not matched to a gene; V was cut back by 0 bases and J by 8 bases. This specimen comes from a study of OX40 agonist ivuxolimab in advanced cancers. The chain carries TRBV11-2 and TRBJ2-1; 7 nucleotides align to TRBD2. The starting material was CD4+ or CD8+ T cells sorted from blood, obtained in a trial of the OX40 agonist ivuxolimab. This TCR came from an adult with an advanced solid tumor such as melanoma, head and neck, liver or kidney cancer. This chain's CDR3 is CASSLESGEGYEQFF. The DNA of the CDR3 is TGTGCCAGCAGCTTAGAGAGCGGGGAAGGCTATGAGCAGTTCTTC.